One and the same sample provided the 3 T cell receptor beta chains below, sequenced in a study of blood T cell repertoires in COVID-19. Sequencing used immunoSEQ multiplex PCR; TCRdb keeps in-frame clones, though not all of them. The sample records roughly 290,000 clones, 86% being singletons. Material: peripheral blood. Receptors were obtained from a woman in her thirties who had recovered from COVID-19.

The CDR3 sequence is CASSPARRENTEAFF. The CDR3 DNA follows: TGTGCCAGCTCACCCGCGAGGCGGGAGAACACTGAAGCTTTCTTT. This chain uses TRBV18 with TRBJ1-1; no definite D call. The V end was cut by 3 bases, the J end by 1 base, with 12 bases between. This CDR3 has 15 residues. From germline, CDR1 is KGHSH and CDR2 LQKENI. Looking up the rest from reference TRBV18 and TRBJ1-1 gives the full variable domain: NAGVMQNPRHLVRRRGQEARLRCSPMKGHSHVYWYRQLPEEGLKFMVYLQKENIIDESGMPKERFSAEFPKEGPSILRIQQVVRGDSAAYFCASSPARRENTEAFFGQGTRLTVV.

This rearrangement joins TRBV29-1 to TRBJ1-1; D is uncertain. This CDR3 comprises 13 residues. V was pared by 7 bases and J by 1 base, with 13 bases between. Germline V gives CDR1 SQVTM, CDR2 ANQGSEA. CDR3 sequence reads: CSAIHVPNTEAFF. The CDR3 bases are TGCAGCGCCATCCATGTCCCGAACACTGAAGCTTTCTTT.

The V call is TRBV28, the J call TRBJ2-7; D gene unclear. Trimming stripped 8 bases from V and 2 bases from J, with 13 bases between. This CDR3 spans 13 amino acids. The germline CDR1 and CDR2 sequences are MDHEN and SYDVKM. The CDR3 spells CASGSDKTYEQYF. CDR3 in DNA: TGTGCCAGCGGTTCAGACAAGACCTACGAGCAGTACTTC.